The clone carrying this T cell receptor (beta chain) was detected a few times. All of the isolated RNA was reverse transcribed, so expressed TCRB transcripts were sequenced. Measured with immunoSEQ multiplex PCR; TCRdb has only the in-frame clones, and not every one. The data contain about 410,000 clones, about 14% of them singletons. These data are taken from a study of beta chain features in type 1 diabetes. Germline V lookup: CDR1 SGDLS, CDR2 YYNGEE. Trimming shortened V by 2 bases and J by 11 bases, and 21 bases separated the two germline ends. The CDR3 consists of 15 residues. Sequenced input: naive CD4+ T cells from blood. The chain recombines TRBV9 with TRBJ2-3, with D tentatively TRBD2 (6 bases). This sequence was found in a man aged 30-40 years in good health. The CDR3 loop is CASSVTSRLYGMQYF. The DNA of the CDR3 is TGTGCCAGCAGCGTCACTAGCCGACTTTATGGGATGCAGTATTTT.